This T cell receptor (beta chain) was recorded in a study of cytomegalovirus exposure and HLA in healthy donors. Study outcomes and limitations: With high specificity and sensitivity, the classifier reportedly diagnosed cytomegalovirus status.

J gave up 2 bases and V 3 bases, and 5 bases lay outside the gene matches. Germline values: CDR1 SGHVS, CDR2 FQNEAQ. CDR3 length: 16 amino acids. Comment on this clone: Its cognate antigen is unknown.

Clones were sequenced by immunoSEQ multiplex PCR, and TCRdb holds only the in-frame ones, with some missing. The table records some 130,000 clones, about 95% of them present only once. The sequencing sample was made of PBMCs. This chain joins TRBV7-8 and TRBJ2-4, with 9 bases that match TRBD2. The source is a young man in good health and CMV-seropositive. The CDR3 DNA sequence: TGTGCCAGCAGCTTTCGGCGGGAGGGATCCAAAAACATTCAGTACTTC. This translates into CASSFRREGSKNIQYF. The full variable domain, in which reference TRBV7-8 and TRBJ2-4 provide the parts outside the CDR3, is GAGVSQSPRYKVAKRGQDVALRCDPISGHVSLFWYQQALGQGPEFLTYFQNEAQLDKSGLPSDRFFAERPEGSVSTLKIQRTQQEDSAVYLCASSFRREGSKNIQYFGAGTRLSVL.